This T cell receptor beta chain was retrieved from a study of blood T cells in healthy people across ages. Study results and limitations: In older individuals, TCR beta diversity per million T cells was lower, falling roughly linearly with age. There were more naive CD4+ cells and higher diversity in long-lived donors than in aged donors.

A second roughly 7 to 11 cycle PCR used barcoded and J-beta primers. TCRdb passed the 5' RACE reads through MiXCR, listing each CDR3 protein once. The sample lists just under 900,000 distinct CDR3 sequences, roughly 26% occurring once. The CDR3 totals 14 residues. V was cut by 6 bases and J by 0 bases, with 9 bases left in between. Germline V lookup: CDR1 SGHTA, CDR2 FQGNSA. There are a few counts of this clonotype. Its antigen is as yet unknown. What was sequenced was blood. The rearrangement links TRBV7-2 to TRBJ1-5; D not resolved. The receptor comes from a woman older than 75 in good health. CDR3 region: CASSVSPSNQPQHF. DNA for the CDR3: TGTGCCAGCAGTGTATCCCCTAGCAATCAGCCCCAGCATTTT.